The 31 T cell receptor beta chains below come from one sample, sequenced in a study of response to subunit inactivated influenza vaccine. One entry per CDR3 protein, called by TCRdb with MiXCR from the RT-PCR reads. The table records roughly 650,000 distinct CDR3 sequences, less than 20% of them present only once. The sample here was PBMCs from blood, taken roughly 12 days after vaccination. The receptors were sampled from a man between 50 and 59 years old who received an inactivated influenza vaccine.

The V call is TRBV3-1, the J call TRBJ2-7, with 11 positions matching TRBD1. Germline CDR1 LGHDT, CDR2 YNNKEL (reference sequence). V was pared by 1 base and J by 6 bases, with 8 bases of the junction left unmatched. This CDR3 contains 16 residues. The CDR3, as DNA: TGTGCCAGCAGCCAAGTGTTGGGACAGGGGGTGTCCGAGCAGTACTTC. It specifies CASSQVLGQGVSEQYF.

This clonotype was counted a few times. The chain joins TRBV5-1 to TRBJ2-3; 9 nucleotides match TRBD1. Germline V gene sequence: CDR1 SGHRS, CDR2 YFSETQ. V lost 4 bases and J lost 2; bases outside the gene matches: 5. CDR3 length: 15 residues. The chain's CDR3 is CASSKTGGTTDTQYF. The CDR3 nucleotides are TGCGCCAGCAGCAAGACAGGGGGTACCACAGATACGCAGTATTTT.

This chain joins TRBV25-1 and TRBJ2-7, with D perhaps matching TRBD1 or TRBD2 (5 bases each). CDR1 is MGHDK and CDR2 is SYGVNS in the germline V gene. V was pared by 3 bases and J by 2 bases, with 14 bases between. There are 15 residues in the CDR3. DNA of the CDR3: TGTGCCAGCAGTGATAGGGGAGAGGTTGCCTACGAGCAGTACTTC. It translates to CASSDRGEVAYEQYF.

This clonotype was detected a few times. The J gene is TRBJ2-7, the V gene TRBV9, with TRBD1 matching over 8 bases. CDR1 SGDLS and CDR2 YYNGEE come from the germline V gene. Trimming removed 5 bases from V and 5 bases from J; junction bases left unmatched: 9. CDR3 size: 14 residues. CDR3 sequence: CASSATGGNHEQYF. The DNA for the CDR3 is TGTGCCAGCAGTGCCACAGGGGGTAACCACGAGCAGTACTTC.

The chain is built from TRBV7-9 and TRBJ2-7, with 10 bases identical to TRBD2. J gave up 4 bases and V 3 bases, and 3 bases lay outside the gene matches. The length of the CDR3 is 14 residues. Germline V gene data show CDR1 as SEHNR and CDR2 as FQNEAQ (reference sequence). CDR3 sequence reads: CASSFLAGEYEQYF. The DNA for the CDR3 is TGTGCCAGCAGCTTCCTAGCGGGAGAATACGAGCAGTACTTC.

A few counts support this clonotype. This chain uses TRBV2 with TRBJ2-5; perhaps TRBD2 as D (6 bases). Germline CDR1 is SNHLY and CDR2 is FYNNEI. This CDR3 region has 14 residues. Trimming stripped 3 bases from V and 5 bases from J, with 13 bases between. This chain's CDR3 is CASSDSRLVETQYF. CDR3 bases: TGTGCCAGCAGTGACTCGAGACTAGTTGAGACCCAGTACTTC.

The CDR3 DNA reads as TGCAGTGCTAGAGATTTGGGGACAGGGGTCGGGGAGCTGTTTTTT. Translating gives CSARDLGTGVGELFF. The rearrangement joins TRBV20-1 to TRBJ2-2; 10 bases are shared with TRBD1. V shed 0 bases, J shed 7 bases, and the junction held 5 bases outside the gene matches. CDR3 length: 15 residues. CDR1 is DFQATT and CDR2 is SNEGSKA in the germline V gene (reference sequence).

There are a few counts of this clonotype. This chain uses TRBV29-1 with TRBJ2-2; TRBD1 matches at 8 bases. CDR3 length: 14 amino acids. The ends lost 6 bases at V and 4 bases at J; junction bases unmatched: 7. Germline loops: CDR1 SQVTM, CDR2 ANQGSEA. CDR3 in amino acids: CSVGQGGGTGELFF. CDR3 DNA: TGCAGCGTCGGACAGGGTGGGGGCACCGGGGAGCTGTTTTTT.

The CDR3 coding sequence is TGTGCCAGCAGCTTAGCGGGACAGGTGTATTCACCCCTCCACTTT. It encodes CASSLAGQVYSPLHF. This chain joins TRBV7-2 and TRBJ1-6, with TRBD1 matching 8 bases. CDR1 is SGHTA and CDR2 is FQGNSA in the germline V gene. This CDR3 comprises 15 residues. V shed 0 bases and J 8 bases; nucleotides not matched to a gene: 3.

The V call is TRBV19, the J call TRBJ2-1; 9 bases map to TRBD2. The V gene's germline CDR1 is LNHDA and CDR2 SQIVND (reference sequence). With 3 bases clipped from V and 4 bases from J, the junction kept 10 bases outside the gene matches. CDR3 length: 17 amino acids. CDR3 in amino acids: CASSIIGLASEYNEQFF. The DNA for the CDR3 is TGTGCCAGTAGTATCATTGGACTAGCGAGCGAATACAATGAGCAGTTCTTC.

The CDR3: CASSHLNAEQFF. CDR3 DNA: TGTGCCAGCAGCCATCTAAACGCTGAGCAGTTCTTC. J is TRBJ2-1 and V is TRBV4-2; D not certain. V lost 3 bases and J lost 9, with 9 bases in between. This CDR3 is 12 amino acids long. Looked up from germline, CDR1 is LGHNA and CDR2 is YNFKEQ.

CDR3: CSVDGTGVNEQYF. CDR3 DNA: TGCAGCGTTGACGGGACAGGGGTAAACGAGCAGTACTTC. J is TRBJ2-7 and V is TRBV29-1; 10 positions match TRBD1. The junction had 4 bases not matched to a gene; V was cut back by 3 bases and J by 5 bases. Germline V gene lookup returns CDR1 SQVTM and CDR2 ANQGSEA. This CDR3 contains 13 residues.

The chain carries TRBV7-9 and TRBJ1-2; 8 nucleotides align to TRBD1. V dropped 1 base and J dropped 6; count of bases not matched to a gene: 4. CDR1 and CDR2 from the germline V gene are SEHNR and FQNEAQ (reference sequence). The CDR3 totals 14 residues. This CDR3 is CASSLGMGQDGYTF. DNA for the CDR3: TGTGCCAGCAGCTTAGGAATGGGACAGGATGGCTACACCTTC.

This clonotype has just a few counts. The chain recombines TRBV5-1 with TRBJ2-7, with 8 positions matching TRBD1. After removal of 6 bases from V and 3 bases from J, the junction contained 5 bases not matched to a gene. The CDR3 length is 13 residues. Germline lookup yields CDR1 SGHRS and CDR2 YFSETQ. CDR3 amino acids: CASKLDRGYEQYF. CDR3 DNA sequence: TGCGCCAGCAAACTTGACAGGGGCTACGAGCAGTACTTC.

This clonotype has more than one count but fewer than ten. V is TRBV6-1 and J is TRBJ2-7, with TRBD1 matching 10 bases. This CDR3 region has 15 residues. V was clipped by 2 bases and J by 7 bases; unmatched bases: 8. CDR1 and CDR2 (germline): MNHNS, SASEGT. The DNA of the CDR3 is TGTGCCAGCAGTGAACTGGGGACAGGGGTGAGGGAGCAGTACTTC. Its protein is CASSELGTGVREQYF.

There are a few counts of this clonotype. This chain connects TRBV20-1 to TRBJ1-5; D call uncertain. Trimming took off 2 bases at V and 2 bases at J, with 10 bases between the two ends. Germline assignment: CDR1 DFQATT and CDR2 SNEGSKA (reference sequence). This CDR3 comprises 14 residues. In DNA form, the CDR3 reads TGCAGTGCTAGAAAGGACCTGGGCAATCAGCCCCAGCATTTT. Protein sequence: CSARKDLGNQPQHF.

The CDR3 loop reads CASSPTSGGPISYNEQFF. As DNA, the CDR3 is TGTGCCAGCAGTCCTACTAGCGGGGGCCCTATCAGCTACAATGAGCAGTTCTTC. The chain carries TRBV6-1 and TRBJ2-1; 11 bases line up with TRBD2. V was clipped by 5 bases and J by 3 bases; unmatched bases: 12. CDR3 length equals 18 residues. CDR1 and CDR2 (germline): MNHNS, SASEGT.

The chain is built from TRBV2 and TRBJ2-3; TRBD2 is a possible D gene (6 bases). Trimming removed 9 bases at V and 6 bases at J, with 16 bases between. This CDR3 has 13 amino acids. Germline CDR1 and CDR2: SNHLY and FYNNEI. The CDR3 loop is CASKGTPGDTQYF. In nucleotides, the CDR3 is TGTGCCAGTAAAGGGACTCCCGGGGATACGCAGTATTTT.

This chain connects TRBV5-1 to TRBJ2-1; TRBD2 aligns across 11 bases. The CDR3 totals 19 residues. J lost 0 bases, V lost 0 bases, and 8 bases had no gene match. Per germline, CDR1 SGHRS and CDR2 YFSETQ. CDR3 in amino acids: CASSLGLAGGGSSYNEQFF. As DNA, the CDR3 is TGCGCCAGCAGCTTGGGCCTAGCGGGAGGCGGGAGCTCCTACAATGAGCAGTTCTTC.

This clonotype is a singleton in its sample. J is TRBJ2-6 and V is TRBV11-2; D is unresolved. The CDR3 has 16 residues. V gave up 2 bases and J gave up 4 bases, with 12 bases separating them. Germline V lookup: CDR1 SGHAT, CDR2 FQNNGV. The chain's CDR3 is CASSLQGFPGANVLTF. Written as DNA, the CDR3 is TGTGCCAGCAGCTTACAAGGGTTCCCAGGGGCCAACGTCCTGACTTTC.

This clonotype was recorded at least ten times. The CDR3 DNA reads TGTGCCAGCGGACAGGTCAACACCGGGGAGCTGTTTTTT. Amino acid sequence: CASGQVNTGELFF. This rearrangement joins TRBV6-6 to TRBJ2-2; 7 nucleotides agree with TRBD1. This CDR3 has 13 amino acids. V trimming: 8 bases; J trimming: 2 bases; junction bases outside the gene matches: 2. CDR1 and CDR2 (germline): MNHNY, SVGAGI (reference sequence).

This clonotype was counted only a few times. The chain recombines TRBV20-1 with TRBJ2-1, with a tentative D call TRBD2 (6 bases). V was clipped by 3 bases and J by 1 base, with 22 bases between them. The CDR3 is 18 amino acids. Germline CDR1 and CDR2: DFQATT and SNEGSKA (reference sequence). This chain's CDR3 is CSASSGGLSFLSYNEQFF. DNA of the CDR3: TGCAGTGCTAGTTCTGGAGGACTATCCTTTCTTTCCTACAATGAGCAGTTCTTC.

The J gene is TRBJ2-7, the V gene TRBV5-1; 10 nucleotides match TRBD1. CDR1 is SGHRS, CDR2 YFSETQ, per germline. The CDR3 spans 14 residues. The trim removed 1 base at V and 5 bases at J, leaving 3 bases unmatched. Written as DNA, the CDR3 is TGCGCCAGCAGCTTGTGGACAGGGGGGGACGAGCAGTACTTC. Translating gives CASSLWTGGDEQYF.

This clonotype showed up just a few times. The chain couples TRBV9 to TRBJ1-2; no firm D call. This CDR3 spans 15 amino acids. Germline CDR1 is SGDLS and CDR2 is YYNGEE. The V gene lost 0 bases and the J gene lost 8 bases, with 17 bases spanning the gap. CDR3 coding DNA: TGTGCCAGCAGCGTAGGAGGCACGGCGAGGGAAGGCTACACCTTC. This translates into CASSVGGTAREGYTF.

This clonotype was seen only a few times. The CDR3, as DNA: TGTGCCAGCAGCTCCCGGACGTTCACCGGGGAGCTGTTTTTT. Translating gives CASSSRTFTGELFF. The rearrangement links TRBV7-9 to TRBJ2-2; D remains unclear. CDR1 and CDR2 from the germline V gene are SEHNR and FQNEAQ (reference sequence). The CDR3 sequence is 14 residues long. Trimming cost V 4 bases and J 4 bases, with 10 bases left between them.

This clonotype was seen a few times. The CDR3 loop is CSVVFSGQETQYF. In nucleotides, the CDR3 is TGCAGCGTTGTTTTTTCCGGCCAAGAGACCCAGTACTTC. This sequence joins TRBV29-1 and TRBJ2-5; D not resolved. The CDR3 contains 13 residues. CDR1 SQVTM and CDR2 ANQGSEA come from the germline V gene. V gave up 4 bases and J gave up 1 base, with 10 bases separating them.

This clonotype has more than one count but fewer than ten. The gene calls are TRBV7-9 and TRBJ2-6, with D maybe TRBD1 (6 bases). V lost 7 bases to trimming and J lost 0 bases, with 10 bases between them. The CDR3 sequence is 15 residues long. Germline V gene sequence: CDR1 SEHNR, CDR2 FQNEAQ (reference sequence). CDR3 in amino acids: CASTTGSSGANVLTF. CDR3 nucleotide sequence: TGTGCCAGCACTACAGGGAGCTCTGGGGCCAACGTCCTGACTTTC.

The chain carries TRBV28 and TRBJ2-1; 10 bases line up with TRBD2. Trimming took 4 bases from V and 5 from J; bases not matched to a gene: 2. From germline, CDR1 is MDHEN and CDR2 SYDVKM. CDR3 length: 14 residues. The DNA for the CDR3 is TGTGCCAGCAGTTGGCTAGCGGGGGACAATGAGCAGTTCTTC. Protein sequence: CASSWLAGDNEQFF.

The chain recombines TRBV27 with TRBJ2-2; the D is unclear. Germline CDR1 and CDR2: MNHEY and SMNVEV (reference sequence). V lost 2 bases and J 3 bases, leaving 10 bases between the germline ends. This CDR3 region has 15 residues. For the CDR3, the DNA is TGTGCCAGCAGTTTAATCTGGCTGGACACCGGGGAGCTGTTTTTT. Its translation: CASSLIWLDTGELFF.

The chain couples TRBV7-2 to TRBJ2-1; 11 nucleotides agree with TRBD2. V gave up 5 bases and J gave up 9 bases; unmatched junction bases: 12. The CDR3 totals 16 residues. CDR1 is SGHTA, CDR2 FQGNSA, per germline. Here the CDR3 reads CASSGWGSGRASEQFF. Here the CDR3 DNA reads TGTGCCAGCAGCGGTTGGGGTAGCGGGAGGGCCAGTGAGCAGTTCTTC.

This clonotype was observed a handful of times. The CDR3 reads CASSLEVTGGKETQYF. In nucleotides, the CDR3 is TGTGCCAGCAGTTTAGAGGTGACAGGGGGGAAAGAGACCCAGTACTTC. V is TRBV12-3 or TRBV12-4 and J is TRBJ2-5; 9 nucleotides match TRBD1. With V trimmed by 1 base and J by 3 bases, 6 bases remained unmatched. The CDR3 consists of 16 residues.